Sequencing of this T cell receptor (beta chain) was carried out in a study of long-term antiretroviral therapy in people with HIV. Looked up from germline, CDR1 is MNHNS and CDR2 is SASEGT. There are 14 residues in the CDR3. Trimming took 4 bases from V and 1 from J, leaving 10 bases between them. immunoSEQ v3.0 was run at survey level. Clones were read by immunoSEQ multiplex PCR, and TCRdb kept only the in-frame ones, dropping some. There are approximately 7,900 clones in the sample; about four fifths occur only once, and 15% to 20% lies in the top ten. Sequencing used unsorted PBMCs, obtained 0.1 years after starting antiretroviral therapy. This clonotype was sampled from a man aged 35 to 55 with HIV. The chain has TRBV6-1 and TRBJ1-1; maybe TRBD1 (6 bases). CDR3 residues: CASSGQGPNTEAFF. The CDR3 DNA reads TGTGCCAGCAGTGGTCAGGGGCCGAACACTGAAGCTTTCTTT.